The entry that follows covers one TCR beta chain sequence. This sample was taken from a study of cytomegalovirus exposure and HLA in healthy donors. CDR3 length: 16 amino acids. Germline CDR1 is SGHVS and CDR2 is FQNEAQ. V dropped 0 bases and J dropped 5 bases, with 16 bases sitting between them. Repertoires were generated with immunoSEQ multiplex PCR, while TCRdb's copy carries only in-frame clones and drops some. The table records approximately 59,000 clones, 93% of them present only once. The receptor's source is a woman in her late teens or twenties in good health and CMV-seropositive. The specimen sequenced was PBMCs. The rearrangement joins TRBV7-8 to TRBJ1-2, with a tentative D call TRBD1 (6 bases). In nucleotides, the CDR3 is TGTGCCAGCAGCTTAGCGGGGGGGGCCACTCCATATGGCTACACCTTC. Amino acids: CASSLAGGATPYGYTF.